A single sample is the source of the 8 T cell receptor beta chains below, sequenced in a study of cytomegalovirus exposure and HLA in healthy donors. Researchers ran the PCR with 60 Vbeta and 13 Jbeta primers. The assay was immunoSEQ multiplex PCR, and TCRdb's table has in-frame clones only and misses some. The data hold 150,000 or so clones, with around 85% observed a single time. Sequencing was done on a sample of PBMCs. These receptors were collected from a man between 50 and 59 years old in good health and CMV-seropositive.

In DNA form, the CDR3 reads TGTGCCAGTAGTATAGGCCGCCGGGGGAGTGAAGCTTTCTTT. This codes for CASSIGRRGSEAFF. This sequence joins TRBV19 and TRBJ1-1; D is perhaps TRBD1 (5 bases). V was shortened by 1 base and J by 7 bases, with 13 bases between the two germline ends. In germline, CDR1 is LNHDA, CDR2 SQIVND (reference sequence). This CDR3 has 14 amino acids.

V is TRBV6-1 and J is TRBJ2-7; TRBD2 aligns across 7 bases. There are 14 residues in the CDR3. After removal of 6 bases from V and 5 bases from J, the junction contained 10 bases not matched to a gene. Germline CDR1 reads MNHNS; CDR2 reads SASEGT. The DNA of the CDR3 is TGTGCCAGCAGGGAGGTGGCGGGAGTCAACGAGCAGTACTTC. Protein sequence: CASREVAGVNEQYF.

In this sample, this clone turned up a few times. The chain joins TRBV2 to TRBJ2-7; 7 bases are a match to TRBD2. Germline loops: CDR1 SNHLY, CDR2 FYNNEI. The CDR3 totals 13 residues. J lost 7 bases, V lost 7 bases, and 10 bases had no gene match. The CDR3 spells CASTPERGKEQYF. DNA for the CDR3: TGTGCCAGCACCCCAGAGCGGGGCAAAGAGCAGTACTTC.

CDR3 coding DNA: TGTGCCAGCAGTGAAGTTTGGGGGGGCGTCGAGGATACGCAGTATTTT. Its translation: CASSEVWGGVEDTQYF. The chain is built from TRBV6-1 and TRBJ2-3; D may be TRBD2 (7 bases). CDR3 length equals 16 residues. The germline V gene encodes CDR1 MNHNS and CDR2 SASEGT. Trimming took 1 base from V and 6 from J, leaving 17 bases between them.

The count of this clone is one. The chain uses TRBV5-5 and TRBJ2-1, with 7 bases lining up with TRBD2. There are 16 residues in the CDR3. V lost 3 bases and J lost 6; bases outside the gene matches: 12. Germline V CDR1 and CDR2: SGHKS, YYEKEE (reference sequence). CDR3 loop: CASSSTAGVTINEQFF. Written as DNA, the CDR3 is TGTGCCAGCAGCTCTACGGCGGGAGTAACGATCAATGAGCAGTTCTTC.

DNA of the CDR3: TGTGCCAGCAGCTTAGCGTTGGACAGCTCCTACAATGAGCAGTTCTTC. Its translation is CASSLALDSSYNEQFF. V usage is TRBV7-2 and J usage is TRBJ2-1, with D possibly being TRBD1 (6 bases). This CDR3 is 16 amino acids long. V lost 0 bases to trimming and J lost 0 bases, with 9 bases between them. In germline, CDR1 is SGHTA, CDR2 FQGNSA. The entire variable domain, with the rest obtained from reference TRBV7-2 and TRBJ2-1, is as follows: GAGVSQSPSNKVTEKGKDVELRCDPISGHTALYWYRQSLGQGLEFLIYFQGNSAPDKSGLPSDRFSAERTGGSVSTLTIQRTQQEDSAVYLCASSLALDSSYNEQFFGPGTRLTVL.

This chain uses TRBV30 with TRBJ2-3; TRBD2 aligns across 12 bases. J was trimmed by 5 bases and V by 2 bases; bases with no gene match: 11. This CDR3 has 17 residues. Per the germline V gene, CDR1 is GTSNPN and CDR2 is SVGIG (reference sequence). The CDR3 DNA reads TGTGCCTGGAGTTTTCGTCCGGGACTAGCGGGCTTAGATACGCAGTATTTT. It translates to CAWSFRPGLAGLDTQYF.

This clone was detected a few times. This chain links TRBV4-1 with TRBJ2-2; 10 bases align to TRBD2. The CDR3 sequence is 17 residues long. Germline assignment: CDR1 MGHRA and CDR2 YSYEKL. V was pared by 4 bases and J by 4 bases, with 9 bases of the junction left unmatched. The CDR3 protein is CASSPKEGLASTGELFF. DNA for the CDR3: TGCGCCAGCAGCCCGAAGGAGGGACTAGCGAGCACCGGGGAGCTGTTTTTT.